One T cell receptor beta chain is described in this entry. Its target is not known. TCRdb redid the calling of the 5' RACE reads with MiXCR, one entry per CDR3 protein. The sample holds hundreds of thousands of distinct CDR3 sequences; about 20% are singletons and the top ten take around 13%. This record belongs to a study of identical twins. Regarding the study as a whole: Models predicted too little out-of-frame TCR alpha sharing in monozygotic twins.

The sample was also linked to a second study, of T cells expressing NK-cell markers. That paper adds: The TCR beta repertoires originated in sorted CD3+CD56+NKG2C+, CD3+CD56+NKG2C- and CD3+CD56-NKG2C+ T cells.

The clonotype was recovered from a woman between 18 and 29 years old in good health. The sample taken for sequencing was PBMCs.

CDR3 region: CASSSGTQPWDTEAFF. The CDR3 coding sequence is TGCGCCAGCAGCTCCGGGACTCAACCCTGGGACACTGAAGCTTTCTTT. V is TRBV5-1 and J is TRBJ1-1; maybe TRBD1 (5 bases). V lost 3 bases to trimming and J lost 3 bases, with 18 bases between them. This CDR3 region has 16 residues. Germline values: CDR1 SGHRS, CDR2 YFSETQ.